Each of the 22 T cell receptor beta chains below was sequenced from the same sample in a study of spatial heterogeneity in lung cancer (dated by TCRdb to the late 2010s). Libraries were made using 5' RACE. TCRdb shows the sequencer as NextSeq 500. TCRdb took the public reads, trimmed them with fastp at Q25, ran MiXCR for clone calling and kept in-frame beta chains. Identical CDR3 protein sequences are pooled into one entry, listed with their most common genes and DNA. Here the sample has some 4,100 distinct CDR3 sequences; approximately 20% occur a single time. The ten biggest clones cover approximately 72% of the sample. Sample time point, as interpreted from the label and publication: sample taken at primary tumor resection. Without any cell sorting, TCR sequencing was performed on whole RNA extracted either from tumor and nontumor lung tissue or from cryopreserved PBMC samples. This material consisted of PBMCs, taken at surgery. These receptors were taken from a male donor with early-stage non-small cell lung cancer.

The V and J genes are TRBV29-1 and TRBJ2-6, with D unclear. Between the trimmed V and J ends, which lost 4 bases and 0 bases, there was a span of 7 bases. This CDR3 has 14 residues. Germline V CDR1 and CDR2: SQVTM, ANQGSEA. In nucleotides, the CDR3 is TGCAGCGTTGCGACGGCCTCTGGGGCCAACGTCCTGACTTTC. Translating it yields CSVATASGANVLTF.

This clonotype has a handful of counts. The gene calls are TRBV7-2 and TRBJ2-2; 10 nucleotides align to TRBD2. CDR3 length: 15 amino acids. The germline V gene encodes CDR1 SGHTA and CDR2 FQGNSA. V was pared by 3 bases and J by 5 bases, with 3 bases of the junction left unmatched. This chain's CDR3 is CASSFSGRATGELFF. DNA of the CDR3: TGTGCCAGCAGCTTCAGCGGGAGGGCAACCGGGGAGCTGTTTTTT.

This clonotype ranks as medium-sized. The chain employs TRBV15 and TRBJ1-6; possible D gene TRBD1, 5 bases. Germline CDR1 and CDR2: LNHNV and YYDKDF (reference sequence). Deletions cut 5 bases from V and 6 bases from J, with 11 bases between. The CDR3 covers 14 residues. The CDR3 loop reads CATSSGALNSPLHF. CDR3 nucleotide sequence: TGTGCCACCAGCTCCGGGGCCCTTAATTCACCCCTCCACTTT.

This clonotype came up a few times. The chain joins TRBV24-1 to TRBJ2-2, with D possibly matching TRBD2 (5 bases). CDR1 and CDR2 from the germline V gene are KGHDR and SFDVKD. This CDR3 is built from 12 residues. Trimming removed 6 bases at V and 7 bases at J, with 8 bases between. The CDR3 DNA follows: TGTGCCACCAGTTTCGGGGACGGGGAGCTGTTTTTT. Amino acid sequence: CATSFGDGELFF.

By its share, this clonotype is medium-sized. Here the CDR3 reads CASSLMAGTGEQYF. As DNA, the CDR3 is TGTGCCAGCAGTTTAATGGCAGGGACTGGCGAGCAGTACTTC. This rearrangement joins TRBV27 to TRBJ2-7; TRBD2 might be the D (6 bases). Germline V gene data show CDR1 as MNHEY and CDR2 as SMNVEV (reference sequence). V lost 2 bases, J lost 6 bases, and 14 bases lay in between. The CDR3 spans 14 residues.

The gene calls are TRBV28 and TRBJ1-1; tentative D call: TRBD1 (6 bases). V dropped 6 bases and J dropped 4 bases, with 12 bases sitting between them. The CDR3 covers 13 residues. Germline-derived CDR1 and CDR2 are MDHEN and SYDVKM. CDR3 residues: CASRGAGTTEAFF. The CDR3 DNA follows: TGTGCCAGCAGGGGGGCGGGAACCACTGAAGCTTTCTTT.

The chain employs TRBV15 and TRBJ2-7; D could derive from TRBD1 or TRBD2 (7 bases each). There are 15 residues in the CDR3. Germline V lookup: CDR1 LNHNV, CDR2 YYDKDF (reference sequence). V was clipped by 8 bases and J by 3 bases, with 20 bases between them. The CDR3 loop is CATQGEGARYYEQYF. CDR3 bases: TGTGCCACCCAAGGGGAGGGGGCCCGCTACTACGAGCAGTACTTC.

The gene calls are TRBV9 and TRBJ2-2, with 11 bases lining up with TRBD2. The trim removed 3 bases at V and 6 bases at J, leaving 13 bases unmatched. Germline V gene lookup returns CDR1 SGDLS and CDR2 YYNGEE. The CDR3 consists of 18 residues. The CDR3 bases are TGTGCCAGCAGCGGGCTAAGGGGCACTAGCGGGAGCGCCGGGGAGCTGTTTTTT. This gives the protein CASSGLRGTSGSAGELFF.

The chain carries TRBV28 and TRBJ1-1, with 10 bases aligning to TRBD1. This CDR3 contains 14 residues. Germline CDR1 MDHEN, CDR2 SYDVKM. The V gene end was trimmed by 6 bases and the J gene end by 4 bases; junction bases not matched to a gene: 5. CDR3 DNA sequence: TGTGCCAGCAGGCGGACAGGGGGACGCACTGAAGCTTTCTTT. Its protein is CASRRTGGRTEAFF.

This clonotype was found many times. The chain carries TRBV11-2 and TRBJ1-1; D gene unclear. Germline V lookup: CDR1 SGHAT, CDR2 FQNNGV. This CDR3 has 14 residues. Trimming left V 1 base short and J 0 bases short, with 6 bases between. CDR3 sequence reads: CASSLVSLNTEAFF. CDR3 bases: TGTGCCAGCAGCTTAGTTTCCCTGAACACTGAAGCTTTCTTT.

The V and J genes are TRBV28 and TRBJ1-2; 7 positions agree with TRBD1. CDR1 and CDR2 (germline): MDHEN, SYDVKM. The CDR3 covers 13 residues. V lost 6 bases to trimming and J lost 5 bases; unmatched junction nucleotides: 6. CDR3 in DNA: TGTGCCAGCAGGGTCCCGGGACAGTATGGCTACACCTTC. This gives the protein CASRVPGQYGYTF.

This clonotype has more than one count but fewer than ten. The chain couples TRBV15 to TRBJ2-7; no reliable D call. Per germline, CDR1 LNHNV and CDR2 YYDKDF (reference sequence). With 8 bases removed from V and 4 bases from J, the gap between germline ends came to 9 bases. The CDR3 runs to 11 residues. The CDR3 loop reads CATGSGYEQYF. CDR3 sequence (DNA): TGTGCCACCGGATCGGGTTACGAGCAGTACTTC.

This chain joins TRBV23-1 and TRBJ2-7, with 8 bases identical to TRBD1. Being an ORF, TRBV23-1 has a function that is uncertain. This CDR3 region has 14 residues. After removal of 3 bases from V and 2 bases from J, the junction contained 3 bases not matched to a gene. This CDR3 is CASSQRDRTYEQYF. In DNA form, the CDR3 reads TGCGCCAGCAGTCAGAGGGACAGGACCTACGAGCAGTACTTC.

This clonotype has only a few counts. The chain links TRBV11-2 to TRBJ2-1, with D unresolved. V lost 5 bases and J 9 bases, leaving 8 bases between the germline ends. This CDR3 is 11 amino acids long. Germline CDR1 and CDR2: SGHAT and FQNNGV. The CDR3 is CASSQPSEQFF. CDR3 nucleotides: TGTGCCAGCAGCCAGCCGAGTGAGCAGTTCTTC.

V and J are TRBV6-1 and TRBJ2-5, with D uncertain. This CDR3 comprises 13 residues. V lost 6 bases to trimming and J lost 1 base, with 9 bases between them. In germline, CDR1 is MNHNS, CDR2 SASEGT. DNA of the CDR3: TGTGCCAGCAGCTACTACTTCCAAGAGACCCAGTACTTC. It is translated as CASSYYFQETQYF.

This clonotype has more than one count but fewer than ten. This chain joins TRBV5-6 and TRBJ1-6; 7 positions agree with TRBD1. CDR1 and CDR2 (germline): SGHDT, YYEEEE. This CDR3 is 16 amino acids long. Trimming took 6 bases from V and 0 from J; bases not matched to a gene: 6. CDR3 protein: CASTQTGSSYNSPLHF. DNA of the CDR3: TGTGCCAGCACCCAGACAGGGAGCTCCTATAATTCACCCCTCCACTTT.

The chain recombines TRBV19 with TRBJ1-1, with D unresolved. This CDR3 is 14 amino acids long. Trimming shortened V by 5 bases and J by 1 base, and 11 bases separated the two germline ends. CDR1 and CDR2 from the germline V gene are LNHDA and SQIVND (reference sequence). CDR3 in amino acids: CASSSRLGNTEAFF. In DNA, the CDR3 is TGTGCCAGTAGTTCCCGACTGGGGAACACTGAAGCTTTCTTT. The variable domain in full, completed from reference TRBV19 and TRBJ1-1, reads DGGITQSPKYLFRKEGQNVTLSCEQNLNHDAMYWYRQDPGQGLRLIYYSQIVNDFQKGDIAEGYSVSREKKESFPLTVTSAQKNPTAFYLCASSSRLGNTEAFFGQGTRLTVV.

This clonotype was detected ten times or more. In DNA form, the CDR3 reads TGCAGTGCTAGAGATCCGCGACGGGGGAATCAGCCCCAGCATTTT. It yields the protein CSARDPRRGNQPQHF. The chain couples TRBV20-1 to TRBJ1-5; D perhaps matches TRBD1 (5 bases). Looked up from germline, CDR1 is DFQATT and CDR2 is SNEGSKA (reference sequence). Trimming left V 0 bases short and J 4 bases short, with 13 bases between. This CDR3 spans 15 amino acids.

V usage is TRBV6-6 and J usage is TRBJ2-1; TRBD2 aligns across 11 bases. The CDR3 length is 18 residues. Trimming cost V 0 bases and J 3 bases; bases outside gene matches: 7. The V gene's germline CDR1 is MNHNY and CDR2 SVGAGI (reference sequence). The chain's CDR3 is CASSYSNSGGAIYNEQFF. The CDR3 DNA sequence: TGTGCCAGCAGTTACTCGAATAGCGGGGGGGCAATCTACAATGAGCAGTTCTTC.

The chain couples TRBV28 to TRBJ2-7; 7 bases match TRBD2. CDR1 MDHEN and CDR2 SYDVKM come from the germline V gene. The CDR3 length is 13 residues. V was pared by 7 bases and J by 2 bases, with 5 bases of the junction left unmatched. The CDR3 bases are TGTGCCAGCAACCGCGGGAGAGCCTACGAGCAGTACTTC. It yields the protein CASNRGRAYEQYF.

This clonotype was found a few times. This rearrangement joins TRBV9 to TRBJ1-6, with a weak D call TRBD1 (5 bases). The CDR3 has 15 residues. Trimming took off 3 bases at V and 0 bases at J, with 7 bases between the two ends. Germline loops: CDR1 SGDLS, CDR2 YYNGEE. CDR3 sequence: CASSAGSSYNSPLHF. CDR3 coding DNA: TGTGCCAGCAGCGCAGGGAGCTCCTATAATTCACCCCTCCACTTT.

The chain carries TRBV7-2 and TRBJ1-1; D gene uncertain. V gave up 2 bases and J gave up 2 bases, with 12 bases separating them. The CDR3 extends over 15 amino acids. Germline values: CDR1 SGHTA, CDR2 FQGNSA. The CDR3 region is CASSLTPGTNTEAFF. CDR3 DNA sequence: TGTGCCAGCAGCTTAACACCGGGCACTAACACTGAAGCTTTCTTT. The whole variable domain, remainder taken from reference TRBV7-2 and TRBJ1-1, is GAGVSQSPSNKVTEKGKDVELRCDPISGHTALYWYRQSLGQGLEFLIYFQGNSAPDKSGLPSDRFSAERTGGSVSTLTIQRTQQEDSAVYLCASSLTPGTNTEAFFGQGTRLTVV.